The 9 T cell receptor beta chains in this list originate from one sample, sequenced in a study of neurological immune-mediated disorders. A single record per CDR3 protein comes from TCRdb applying MiXCR to the 5' RACE reads. Of 65,000 to 85,000 distinct CDR3 sequences in the sample, roughly 3.1% were seen once. Sequenced input: PBMCs. These receptors were collected from a woman between 45 and 60 years old with multiple sclerosis.

This clonotype was detected many times. The chain carries TRBV5-1 and TRBJ2-7, with 11 positions matching TRBD2. Germline CDR1 and CDR2: SGHRS and YFSETQ. V shed 1 base, J shed 1 base, and the junction held 4 bases outside the gene matches. The CDR3 loop spans 16 amino acids. CDR3 in DNA: TGCGCCAGCAGCTTGTTACTAGCGGGAGAGTCCTACGAGCAGTACTTC. This gives the protein CASSLLLAGESYEQYF.

This clonotype was found many times. The chain employs TRBV15 and TRBJ2-7; 9 bases fit TRBD1. This CDR3 is built from 15 residues. Germline CDR1 and CDR2: LNHNV and YYDKDF (reference sequence). Trimming removed 3 bases from V and 2 bases from J; junction bases left unmatched: 5. CDR3 coding DNA: TGTGCCACCAGCAGGGGACAGGGATTAGCCTACGAGCAGTACTTC. Its translation: CATSRGQGLAYEQYF.

This clonotype was counted ten times or more. V usage is TRBV7-2 and J usage is TRBJ1-2; D uncertain. The germline V gene encodes CDR1 SGHTA and CDR2 FQGNSA. V gave up 2 bases and J gave up 6 bases, with 13 bases separating them. This CDR3 spans 14 amino acids. As DNA, the CDR3 is TGTGCCAGCAGCTTAACCGCGGCCGGGGATGGCTACACCTTC. Protein sequence: CASSLTAAGDGYTF.

A few counts support this clonotype. Just one base apart from a much larger clone, this may be a read error. The rearrangement links TRBV7-9 to TRBJ2-6, with TRBD1 as a possible D gene (5 bases). The CDR3 totals 14 residues. The germline gives CDR1 SEHNR, CDR2 FQNEAQ (reference sequence). CDR3 DNA sequence: TGTGCCAGCGCCAAGACGACTGGGGCCAAAGTCCTGACTTTC. This codes for CASAKTTGAKVLTF.

This clonotype was picked up many times. The V gene is TRBV6-6, the J gene TRBJ2-5; D tentatively reads TRBD1 or TRBD2 (5 bases each). With 1 base removed from V and 5 bases from J, the gap between germline ends came to 11 bases. The CDR3 length is 14 residues. From germline, CDR1 is MNHNY and CDR2 SVGAGI (reference sequence). This chain's CDR3 is CASSYWGIRETQYF. The CDR3 DNA is TGTGCCAGCAGTTACTGGGGGATCCGGGAGACCCAGTACTTC.

This clonotype was recorded at least ten times. The rearrangement links TRBV7-2 to TRBJ1-6; no clear D gene. The V gene's germline CDR1 is SGHTA and CDR2 FQGNSA. V was clipped by 2 bases and J by 4 bases, with 21 bases between them. The CDR3 is made up of 19 amino acids. The CDR3 bases are TGTGCCAGCAGCTTAACCCGCAAAGGAGGGTCTGGGTATAATTCACCCCTCCACTTT. As protein: CASSLTRKGGSGYNSPLHF.

This clonotype was detected many times. The chain uses TRBV5-5 and TRBJ2-2, with unresolved D. Germline V CDR1 and CDR2: SGHKS, YYEKEE (reference sequence). The CDR3 loop spans 16 amino acids. V lost 5 bases and J lost 2, with 16 bases in between. The CDR3 nucleotides read TGTGCCAGCAGAGACGTCCGGGCCGTAAACACCGGGGAGCTGTTTTTT. Amino acids: CASRDVRAVNTGELFF.

This clonotype was detected many times. The rearrangement joins TRBV7-2 to TRBJ2-3; the D gene is possibly TRBD2 (6 bases). The germline gives CDR1 SGHTA, CDR2 FQGNSA. This CDR3 contains 15 residues. Trimming removed 6 bases from V and 2 bases from J, with 15 bases in between. The CDR3 nucleotides are TGTGCCAGCAGGGATGTAGGCGGGAACACAGATACGCAGTATTTT. Protein product: CASRDVGGNTDTQYF. The whole variable domain, remainder taken from reference TRBV7-2 and TRBJ2-3, is GAGVSQSPSNKVTEKGKDVELRCDPISGHTALYWYRQSLGQGLEFLIYFQGNSAPDKSGLPSDRFSAERTGGSVSTLTIQRTQQEDSAVYLCASRDVGGNTDTQYFGPGTRLTVL.

This clonotype was counted many times. The chain recombines TRBV6-4 with TRBJ2-1; maybe TRBD2 (5 bases). This CDR3 contains 13 residues. Germline lookup yields CDR1 MRHNA and CDR2 SNTAGT. Deletions cut 6 bases from V and 7 bases from J, with 13 bases between. The DNA for the CDR3 is TGTGCCAGCAGCCCCTCTAGGGAGAATGAGCAGTTCTTC. Residues: CASSPSRENEQFF.